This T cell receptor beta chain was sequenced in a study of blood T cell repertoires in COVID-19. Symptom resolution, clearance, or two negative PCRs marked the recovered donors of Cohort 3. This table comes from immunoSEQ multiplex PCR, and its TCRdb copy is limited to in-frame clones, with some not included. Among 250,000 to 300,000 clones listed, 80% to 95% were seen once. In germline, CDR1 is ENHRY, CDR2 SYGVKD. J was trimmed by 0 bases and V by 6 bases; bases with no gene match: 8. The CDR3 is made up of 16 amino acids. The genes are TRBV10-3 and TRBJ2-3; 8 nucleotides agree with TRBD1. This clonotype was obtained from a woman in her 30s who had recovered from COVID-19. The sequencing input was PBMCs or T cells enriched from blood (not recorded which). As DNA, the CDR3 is TGTGCCATCAGCACGGGACAGGCGACTAGCACAGATACGCAGTATTTT. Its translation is CAISTGQATSTDTQYF.